Here is one T cell receptor (beta chain) with its context. As yet, its antigen is unknown. These data belong to a study of identical twins. TCRdb reprocessed the 5' RACE reads with MiXCR, giving one entry per CDR3 protein. The sample contains 1.5 million to 2 million distinct CDR3 sequences, 32% of which appear only once. Everyone who gave samples was a healthy Caucasian. V shed 5 bases and J shed 8 bases, with 13 bases lying between them. Germline CDR1 is MNHEY and CDR2 is SVGAGI. The CDR3 runs to 13 residues. Study-level points and caveats: Sequences that were out-of-frame, alpha and twin-shared displayed an excess of low generation probability. Out-of-frame beta sequences exhibited a weaker degree of excess twin sharing. The models gave estimates that fell short of the out-of-frame TCR alpha sharing seen in monozygotic twins.

The chain links TRBV6-5 to TRBJ2-1; the D gene is possibly TRBD2 (5 bases). The TCR originated in a newborn girl in good health. Material: cord blood. The CDR3 reads CASSEGLLDEQFF. The CDR3 DNA is TGTGCCAGCAGTGAGGGCCTTCTCGATGAGCAGTTCTTC.